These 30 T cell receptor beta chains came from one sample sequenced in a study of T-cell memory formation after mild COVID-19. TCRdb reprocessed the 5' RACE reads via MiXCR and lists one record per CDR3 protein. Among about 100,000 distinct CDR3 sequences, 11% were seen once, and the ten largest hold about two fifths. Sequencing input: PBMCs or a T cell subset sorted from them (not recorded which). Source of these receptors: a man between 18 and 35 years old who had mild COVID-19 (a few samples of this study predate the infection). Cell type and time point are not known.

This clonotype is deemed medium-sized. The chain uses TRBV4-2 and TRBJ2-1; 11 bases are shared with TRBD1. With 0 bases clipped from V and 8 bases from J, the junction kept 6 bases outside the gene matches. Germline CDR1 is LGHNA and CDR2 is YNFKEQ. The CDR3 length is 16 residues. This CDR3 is CASSQDVGTGGHEQFF. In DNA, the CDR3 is TGTGCCAGCAGCCAAGATGTAGGGACAGGGGGGCATGAGCAGTTCTTC.

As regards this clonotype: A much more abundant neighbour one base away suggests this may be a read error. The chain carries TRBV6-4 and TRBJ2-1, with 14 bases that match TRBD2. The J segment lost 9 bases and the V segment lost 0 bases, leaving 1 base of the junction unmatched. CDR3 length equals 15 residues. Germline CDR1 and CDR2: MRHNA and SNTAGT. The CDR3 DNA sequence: TGTGCCAGCAGTGACTCGACTAGCGGGGGGGCTGAGCAGTTCTTC. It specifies CASSDSTSGGAEQFF.

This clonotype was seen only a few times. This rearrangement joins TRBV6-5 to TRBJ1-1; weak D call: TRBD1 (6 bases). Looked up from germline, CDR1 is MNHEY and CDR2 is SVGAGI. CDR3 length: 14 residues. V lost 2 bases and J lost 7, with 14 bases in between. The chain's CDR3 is CASSYGRGAREAFF. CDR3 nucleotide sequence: TGTGCCAGCAGTTACGGCAGGGGAGCACGTGAAGCTTTCTTT.

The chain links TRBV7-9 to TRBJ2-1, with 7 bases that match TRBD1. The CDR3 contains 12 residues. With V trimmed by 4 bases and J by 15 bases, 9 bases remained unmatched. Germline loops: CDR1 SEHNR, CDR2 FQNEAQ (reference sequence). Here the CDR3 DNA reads TGTGCCAGCAGCTCAGATGACAGGGCGAGGTTCTTC. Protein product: CASSSDDRARFF.

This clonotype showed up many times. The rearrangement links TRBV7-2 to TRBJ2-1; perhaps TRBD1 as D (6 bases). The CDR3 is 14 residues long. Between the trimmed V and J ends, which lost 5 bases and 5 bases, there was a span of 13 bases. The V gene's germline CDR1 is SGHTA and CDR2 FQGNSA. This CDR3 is CASSPQGTDNEQFF. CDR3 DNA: TGTGCCAGCAGCCCTCAGGGGACCGACAATGAGCAGTTCTTC.

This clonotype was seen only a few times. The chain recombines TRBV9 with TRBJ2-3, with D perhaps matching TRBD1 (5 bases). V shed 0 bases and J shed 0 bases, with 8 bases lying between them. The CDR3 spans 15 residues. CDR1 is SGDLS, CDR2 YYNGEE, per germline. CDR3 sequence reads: CASSVGGSSTDTQYF. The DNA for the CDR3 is TGTGCCAGCAGCGTAGGGGGCTCTAGCACAGATACGCAGTATTTT.

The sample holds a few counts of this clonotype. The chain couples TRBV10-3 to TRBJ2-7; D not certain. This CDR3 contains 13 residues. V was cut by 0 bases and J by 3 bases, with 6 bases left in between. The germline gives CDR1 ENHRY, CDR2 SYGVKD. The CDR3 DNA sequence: TGTGCCATCAGTGAGTCGTCAGACTACGAGCAGTACGTC. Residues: CAISESSDYEQYV.

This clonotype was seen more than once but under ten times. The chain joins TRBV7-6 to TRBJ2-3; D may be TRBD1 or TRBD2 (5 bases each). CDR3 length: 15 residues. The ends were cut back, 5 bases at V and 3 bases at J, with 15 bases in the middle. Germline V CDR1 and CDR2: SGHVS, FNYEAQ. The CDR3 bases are TGTGCCAGCAGCAACCGGGACCGCGGTACAGATACGCAGTATTTT. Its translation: CASSNRDRGTDTQYF.

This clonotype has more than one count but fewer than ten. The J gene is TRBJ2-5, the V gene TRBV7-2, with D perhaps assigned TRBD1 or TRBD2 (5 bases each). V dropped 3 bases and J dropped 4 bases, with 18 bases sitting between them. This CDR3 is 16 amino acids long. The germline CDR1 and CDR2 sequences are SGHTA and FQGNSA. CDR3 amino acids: CASSFSVGDLGETQYF. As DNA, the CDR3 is TGTGCCAGCAGCTTTAGTGTAGGGGACCTAGGAGAGACCCAGTACTTC.

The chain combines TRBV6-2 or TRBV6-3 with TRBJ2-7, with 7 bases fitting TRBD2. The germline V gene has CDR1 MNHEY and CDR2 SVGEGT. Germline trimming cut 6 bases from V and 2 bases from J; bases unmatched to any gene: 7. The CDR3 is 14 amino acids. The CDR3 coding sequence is TGTGCCAGCAGCCACAGCGGGGCCACCTACGAGCAGTACTTC. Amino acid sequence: CASSHSGATYEQYF.

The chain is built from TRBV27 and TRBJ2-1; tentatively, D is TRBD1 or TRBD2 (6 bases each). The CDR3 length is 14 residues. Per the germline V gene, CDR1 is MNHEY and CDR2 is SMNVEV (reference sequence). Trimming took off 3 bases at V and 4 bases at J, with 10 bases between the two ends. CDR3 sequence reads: CASSLEGGYNEQFF. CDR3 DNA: TGTGCCAGCAGTTTGGAAGGGGGGTACAATGAGCAGTTCTTC.

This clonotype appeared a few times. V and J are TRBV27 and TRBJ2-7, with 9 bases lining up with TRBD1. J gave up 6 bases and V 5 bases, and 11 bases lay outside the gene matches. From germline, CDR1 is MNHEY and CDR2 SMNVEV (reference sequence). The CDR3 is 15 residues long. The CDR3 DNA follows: TGTGCCAGCAGTCCGGGGACAGGGAAGTTCTCCGAGCAGTACGTC. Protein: CASSPGTGKFSEQYV.

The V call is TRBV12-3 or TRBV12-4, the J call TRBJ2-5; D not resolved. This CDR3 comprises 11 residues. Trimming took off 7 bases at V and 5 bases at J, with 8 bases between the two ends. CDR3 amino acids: CASTLGETQYF. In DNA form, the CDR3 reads TGTGCCAGCACCCTGGGGGAGACCCAGTACTTC.

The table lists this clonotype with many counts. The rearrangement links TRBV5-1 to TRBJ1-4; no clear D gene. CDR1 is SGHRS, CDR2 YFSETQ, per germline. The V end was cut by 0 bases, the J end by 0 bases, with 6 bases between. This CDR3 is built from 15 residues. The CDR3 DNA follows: TGCGCCAGCAGCTTGGTCGGGACAACTAATGAAAAACTGTTTTTT. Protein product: CASSLVGTTNEKLFF.

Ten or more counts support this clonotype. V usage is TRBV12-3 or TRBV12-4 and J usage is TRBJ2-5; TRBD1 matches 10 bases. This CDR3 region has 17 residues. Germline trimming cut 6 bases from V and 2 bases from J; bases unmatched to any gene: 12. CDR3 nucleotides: TGTGCCAGCAGGATTGGCAGGGGACAGGGGAGTCAAGAGACCCAGTACTTC. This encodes CASRIGRGQGSQETQYF.

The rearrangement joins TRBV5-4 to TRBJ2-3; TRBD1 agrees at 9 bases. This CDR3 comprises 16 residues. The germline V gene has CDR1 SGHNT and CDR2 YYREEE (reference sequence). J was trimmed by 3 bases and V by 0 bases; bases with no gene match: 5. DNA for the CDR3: TGTGCCAGCAGCTTGGATTGGGACAGGGTTACAGATACGCAGTATTTT. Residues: CASSLDWDRVTDTQYF.

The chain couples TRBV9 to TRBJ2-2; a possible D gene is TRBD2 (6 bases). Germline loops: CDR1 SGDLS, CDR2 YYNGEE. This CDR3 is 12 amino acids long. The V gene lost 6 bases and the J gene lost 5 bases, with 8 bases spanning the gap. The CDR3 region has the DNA TGTGCCAGCAAACGGGGGACCGGGGAGCTGTTTTTT. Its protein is CASKRGTGELFF.

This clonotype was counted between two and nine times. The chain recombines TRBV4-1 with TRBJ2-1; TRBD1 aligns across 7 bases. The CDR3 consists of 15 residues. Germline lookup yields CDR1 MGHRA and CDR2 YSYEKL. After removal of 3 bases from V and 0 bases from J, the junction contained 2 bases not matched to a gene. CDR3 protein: CASSHGTVSYNEQFF. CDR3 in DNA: TGCGCCAGCAGCCATGGGACAGTCTCCTACAATGAGCAGTTCTTC.

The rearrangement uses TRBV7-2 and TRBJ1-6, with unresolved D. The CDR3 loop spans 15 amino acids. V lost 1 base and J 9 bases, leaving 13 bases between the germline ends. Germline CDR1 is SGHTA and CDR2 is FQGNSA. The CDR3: CASSLDPTSASPLHF. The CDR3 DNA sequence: TGTGCCAGCAGCTTAGATCCAACGTCGGCTTCACCCCTCCACTTT. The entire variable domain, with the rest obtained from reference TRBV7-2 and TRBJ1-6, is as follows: GAGVSQSPSNKVTEKGKDVELRCDPISGHTALYWYRQSLGQGLEFLIYFQGNSAPDKSGLPSDRFSAERTGGSVSTLTIQRTQQEDSAVYLCASSLDPTSASPLHFGNGTRLTVT.

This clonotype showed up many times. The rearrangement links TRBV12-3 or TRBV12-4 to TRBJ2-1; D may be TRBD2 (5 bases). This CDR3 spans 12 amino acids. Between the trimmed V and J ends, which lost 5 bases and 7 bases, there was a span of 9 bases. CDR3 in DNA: TGTGCCAGCAGTCCCCCGGGGAATGAGCAGTTCTTC. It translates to CASSPPGNEQFF.

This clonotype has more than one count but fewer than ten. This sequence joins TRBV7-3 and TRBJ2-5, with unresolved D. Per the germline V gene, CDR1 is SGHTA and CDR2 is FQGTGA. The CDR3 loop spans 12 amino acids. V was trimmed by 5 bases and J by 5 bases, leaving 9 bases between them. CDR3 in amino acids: CASSSAGETQYF. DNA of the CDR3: TGTGCCAGCAGCAGCGCCGGGGAGACCCAGTACTTC.

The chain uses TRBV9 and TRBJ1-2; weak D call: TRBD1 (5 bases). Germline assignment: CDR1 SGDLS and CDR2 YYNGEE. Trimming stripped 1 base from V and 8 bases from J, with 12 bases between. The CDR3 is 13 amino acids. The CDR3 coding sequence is TGTGCCAGCAGCGTATTAACCGGGGACGGCTACACCTTC. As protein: CASSVLTGDGYTF.

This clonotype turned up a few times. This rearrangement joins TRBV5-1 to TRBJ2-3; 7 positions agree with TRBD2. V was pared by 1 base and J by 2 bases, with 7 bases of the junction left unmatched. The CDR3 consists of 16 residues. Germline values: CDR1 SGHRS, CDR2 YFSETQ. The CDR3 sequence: CASSLPASGVTDTQYF. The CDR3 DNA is TGCGCCAGCAGCTTGCCTGCTAGCGGTGTCACAGATACGCAGTATTTT.

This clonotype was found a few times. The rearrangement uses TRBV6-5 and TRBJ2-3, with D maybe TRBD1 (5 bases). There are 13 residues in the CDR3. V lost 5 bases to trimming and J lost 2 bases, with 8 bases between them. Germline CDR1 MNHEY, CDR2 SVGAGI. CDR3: CASSRTITDTQYF. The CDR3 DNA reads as TGTGCCAGCAGTAGGACAATCACAGATACGCAGTATTTT.

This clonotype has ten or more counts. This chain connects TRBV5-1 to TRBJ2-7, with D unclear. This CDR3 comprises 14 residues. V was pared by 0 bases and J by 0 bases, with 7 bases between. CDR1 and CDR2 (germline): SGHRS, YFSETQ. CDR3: CASSLDGYSYEQYV. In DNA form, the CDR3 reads TGCGCCAGCAGCTTGGATGGCTACTCCTACGAGCAGTACGTC.

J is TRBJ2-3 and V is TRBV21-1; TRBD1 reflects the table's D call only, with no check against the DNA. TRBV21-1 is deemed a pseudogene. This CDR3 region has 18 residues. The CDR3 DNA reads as TGTGCCAGCAGCATTGGAGGGCAGGGGGCTGTTTCGAGGGATACGCAGTATTTT. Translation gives CASSIGGQGAVSRDTQYF.

The CDR3 DNA follows: TGTGCCAGCAGCTTAGAAGCGGGATACGAGCAGTACGTC. It translates to CASSLEAGYEQYV. The chain is built from TRBV11-2 and TRBJ2-7; 7 bases align to TRBD2. The CDR3 has 13 amino acids. V was pared by 0 bases and J by 4 bases, with 0 bases of the junction left unmatched. Germline CDR1 and CDR2: SGHAT and FQNNGV.

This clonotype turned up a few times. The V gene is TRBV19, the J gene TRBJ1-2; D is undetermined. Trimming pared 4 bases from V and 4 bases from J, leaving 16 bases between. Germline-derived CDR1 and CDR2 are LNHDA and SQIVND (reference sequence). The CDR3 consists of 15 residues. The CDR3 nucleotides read TGTGCCAGTAGTACATTTGACCGAGGATCCTATGGCTACACCTTC. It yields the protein CASSTFDRGSYGYTF.

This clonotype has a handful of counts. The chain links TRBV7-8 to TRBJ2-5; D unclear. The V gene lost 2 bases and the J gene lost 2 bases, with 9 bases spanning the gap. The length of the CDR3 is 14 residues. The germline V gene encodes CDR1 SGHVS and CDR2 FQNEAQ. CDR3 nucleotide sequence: TGTGCCAGCAGCTTATTCGTGTCGCAAGAGACCCAGTACTTC. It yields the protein CASSLFVSQETQYF.

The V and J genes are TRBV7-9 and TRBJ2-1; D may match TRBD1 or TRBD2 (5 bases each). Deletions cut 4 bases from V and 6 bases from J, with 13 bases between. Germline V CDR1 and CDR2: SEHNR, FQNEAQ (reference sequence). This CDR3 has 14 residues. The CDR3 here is CASSSSGAGNEQFF. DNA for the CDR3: TGTGCCAGCAGCTCGAGTGGGGCGGGCAATGAGCAGTTCTTC.